These T cell receptor beta chains were read from a single sample in a study of T cell responses to AZD1222 COVID-19 vaccine. The table came from immunoSEQ multiplex PCR; TCRdb's copy has only in-frame clones and leaves some out. There are some 180,000 clones in the sample; almost 90% occur only once, and 0.45% to 0.55% lies in the top ten. The specimen was peripheral blood, collected on day 0 of AZD1222 vaccination. Source of these receptors: an adult in good health. The CDR3 runs from the conserved cysteine through the conserved F or W. A D gene is named only where the DNA matches it firmly. Rows may omit the clone size; those that give it use once, few, many or a size class.

DNA: TGTGCCAGTAGTATAACTGGGAGCCGAACTGAAGCTTTCTTT; CDR3: CASSITGSRTEAFF; J: TRBJ1-1; V: TRBV19; size: NA; D: NA
DNA: TGTGCCAGCAGCGTGGGGGCAAACACCATATATTTT; CDR3: CASSVGANTIYF; J: TRBJ1-3; V: TRBV9; size: NA; D: NA
DNA: TGTGCCAGCAGCCTGATAGGGGGGATGAATGGCTACACCTTC; CDR3: CASSLIGGMNGYTF; J: TRBJ1-2; V: TRBV7-9; size: NA; D: NA
DNA: TGTGCCAGCAGCGGGGTAGCGGGAGGGCAAGAGACCCAGTACTTC; CDR3: CASSGVAGGQETQYF; J: TRBJ2-5; V: TRBV9; size: NA; D: TRBD2
DNA: TGTGCCAGCTCCCTGGGGGGGACAGATACGCAGTATTTT; CDR3: CASSLGGTDTQYF; J: TRBJ2-3; V: TRBV18; size: NA; D: TRBD2
DNA: TGTGCCAGCAGCGCTGGGACATCTCGCGAGCAGTACTTC; CDR3: CASSAGTSREQYF; J: TRBJ2-7; V: TRBV9; size: NA; D: NA
DNA: TGTGCCAGCTCACCAGTCAGGGTAGGGTTCAATGAGCAGTTCTTC; CDR3: CASSPVRVGFNEQFF; J: TRBJ2-1; V: TRBV18; size: NA; D: NA
DNA: TGTGCCAGCAGCTCGACAGGGGACCCCTATAGCAATCAGCCCCAGCATTTT; CDR3: CASSSTGDPYSNQPQHF; J: TRBJ1-5; V: TRBV7-9; size: NA; D: TRBD1
DNA: TGTGCCAGCAGCGTAGGACTAGCGGGGGCCTACGAGCAGTACTTC; CDR3: CASSVGLAGAYEQYF; J: TRBJ2-7; V: TRBV9; size: NA; D: TRBD2
DNA: TGTGCCAGCAGCTTAGCAGACAGGGGGCTTGGTGAAAAACTGTTTTTT; CDR3: CASSLADRGLGEKLFF; J: TRBJ1-4; V: TRBV7-2; size: once; D: TRBD1
DNA: TGTGCCTGGAGTGAGGGGGGGACCGGAGGGAGCACTGAAGCTTTCTTT; CDR3: CAWSEGGTGGSTEAFF; J: TRBJ1-1; V: TRBV30; size: NA; D: NA
DNA: TGTGCCAGCAGTCCATGGACAGACCTATTACCGAACACTGAAGCTTTCTTT; CDR3: CASSPWTDLLPNTEAFF; J: TRBJ1-1; V: TRBV6-6; size: NA; D: NA
DNA: TGCGCCAGCAGTCAATTGATCAGGGGGCGGAATCAGCCCCAGCATTTT; CDR3: CASSQLIRGRNQPQHF; J: TRBJ1-5; V: TRBV23-1; size: NA; D: TRBD1
DNA: TGTGCCAGCAGTGGAATCCGGACTGGGTGGGGGAATGAAAAACTGTTTTTT; CDR3: CASSGIRTGWGNEKLFF; J: TRBJ1-4; V: TRBV27; size: NA; D: NA
DNA: TGCGCCAGCAGCTTGAACAGGGGAAAAAACATTCAGTACTTC; CDR3: CASSLNRGKNIQYF; J: TRBJ2-4; V: TRBV5-1; size: NA; D: TRBD1
DNA: TGTGCCAGCACCGTCGGCGCGGGAAACTATGGCTACACCTTC; CDR3: CASTVGAGNYGYTF; J: TRBJ1-2; V: TRBV7-2; size: NA; D: NA
DNA: TGTGCCAGCAGCTTAGGTGGGGGGATGTCTGAAAAACTGTTTTTT; CDR3: CASSLGGGMSEKLFF; J: TRBJ1-4; V: TRBV7-9; size: NA; D: NA
DNA: TGTGCCAGCAGCGAAACAGGGGGCGAGCAGTACTTC; CDR3: CASSETGGEQYF; J: TRBJ2-7; V: TRBV7-2; size: NA; D: TRBD1
DNA: TGTGCCACCAGCCCCAGGGGGGCAACTAATGAAAAACTGTTTTTT; CDR3: CATSPRGATNEKLFF; J: TRBJ1-4; V: TRBV15; size: NA; D: TRBD1
DNA: TGTGCCAGCATCCGGACAAATAGGGATACGCAGTATTTT; CDR3: CASIRTNRDTQYF; J: TRBJ2-3; V: TRBV12-3/TRBV12-4; size: once; D: NA
DNA: TGTGCCAGCAGGGGAACAGGGAATCAGCCCCAGCATTTT; CDR3: CASRGTGNQPQHF; J: TRBJ1-5; V: TRBV28; size: NA; D: NA
DNA: TGTGCCAGCAGCTTTAGGACTAGCGGGGAAGAGACCCAGTACTTC; CDR3: CASSFRTSGEETQYF; J: TRBJ2-5; V: TRBV7-9; size: NA; D: TRBD2
DNA: TGTGCCAGCAGCTTAATCACGGGGGCGCGGATCTCACCCCTCCACTTT; CDR3: CASSLITGARISPLHF; J: TRBJ1-6; V: TRBV7-9; size: NA; D: NA
DNA: TGTGCCATCAGTGTGAATCTAATCGATGAGCAGTTCTTC; CDR3: CAISVNLIDEQFF; J: TRBJ2-1; V: TRBV10-3; size: NA; D: NA
DNA: TGTGCCAGCAGTTACCAGATGAACCCTAACTATGGCTACACCTTC; CDR3: CASSYQMNPNYGYTF; J: TRBJ1-2; V: TRBV6-5; size: NA; D: NA
DNA: TGTGCCAGCAGTTTGGGCTACGAGCAGTACTTC; CDR3: CASSLGYEQYF; J: TRBJ2-7; V: TRBV27; size: NA; D: NA
DNA: TGTGCCAGCAGCTTATTACGGACAAGCAACACCGGGGAGCTGTTTTTT; CDR3: CASSLLRTSNTGELFF; J: TRBJ2-2; V: TRBV11-2; size: NA; D: NA
DNA: TGTGCCAGCAGTTACGATCCCAAGCTCAATGAGCAGTTCTTC; CDR3: CASSYDPKLNEQFF; J: TRBJ2-1; V: TRBV6-2/TRBV6-3; size: NA; D: NA
DNA: TGTGCCAGCAGCTCGACAGATACTGGGGCCAACGTCCTGACTTTC; CDR3: CASSSTDTGANVLTF; J: TRBJ2-6; V: TRBV7-3; size: once; D: NA
DNA: TGCGCCAGCAGCCAGGGCGGCGGCGGGGGGGTAGATACGCAGTATTTT; CDR3: CASSQGGGGGVDTQYF; J: TRBJ2-3; V: TRBV4-3; size: NA; D: TRBD2
DNA: TGTGCCAGCAGCCACGGGACTAGCGGGGGGGCCCAAGAGACCCAGTACTTC; CDR3: CASSHGTSGGAQETQYF; J: TRBJ2-5; V: TRBV4-2; size: NA; D: TRBD2
DNA: TGCGCCAGCAGCCAACCCGACAGGGGCCCCAACTATGGCTACACCTTC; CDR3: CASSQPDRGPNYGYTF; J: TRBJ1-2; V: TRBV4-1; size: once; D: TRBD1
DNA: TGTGCCAGCAGCCAAGGACAGGGAAGGGGCGGCTACACCTTC; CDR3: CASSQGQGRGGYTF; J: TRBJ1-2; V: TRBV3-1/TRBV3-2; size: NA; D: TRBD1
DNA: TGTGCCATCAGTGAGAGAGCCGAATCTGGCTACACCTTC; CDR3: CAISERAESGYTF; J: TRBJ1-2; V: TRBV10-3; size: NA; D: NA
DNA: TGTGCCAGCAGCTTACGACAGGGTCTCTACAATGAGCAGTTCTTC; CDR3: CASSLRQGLYNEQFF; J: TRBJ2-1; V: TRBV7-3; size: NA; D: TRBD1
DNA: TGTGCCAGCAGTTTATTGGTGGGGGGGCCCGGGGAGCTGTTTTTT; CDR3: CASSLLVGGPGELFF; J: TRBJ2-2; V: TRBV27; size: NA; D: NA
DNA: TGTGCCAGCAGCGTTTACAGGGGGCAGAACACCGGGGAGCTGTTTTTT; CDR3: CASSVYRGQNTGELFF; J: TRBJ2-2; V: TRBV9; size: once; D: TRBD1
DNA: TGCGCCAGCAGCCACCCGGGACAGGGTGGCGAGCAGTACTTC; CDR3: CASSHPGQGGEQYF; J: TRBJ2-7; V: TRBV4-1; size: NA; D: TRBD1
DNA: TGCGCCAGCAGTGAGTCAAGTAGCGGGGGGAGAAATGAGCAGTTCTTC; CDR3: CASSESSSGGRNEQFF; J: TRBJ2-1; V: TRBV10-1; size: NA; D: TRBD2
DNA: TGTGCCAGCTCACTTCCCGGGACTAGCGGGGCGTTGGGAGATACGCAGTATTTT; CDR3: CASSLPGTSGALGDTQYF; J: TRBJ2-3; V: TRBV18; size: NA; D: TRBD2
DNA: TGCAGCGTGACAGGGGCGGGTTACACTGAAGCTTTCTTT; CDR3: CSVTGAGYTEAFF; J: TRBJ1-1; V: TRBV29-1; size: NA; D: TRBD1
DNA: TGCGCCAGCAGCCCCGAGAGGGTTAATGAAAAACTGTTTTTT; CDR3: CASSPERVNEKLFF; J: TRBJ1-4; V: TRBV5-1; size: NA; D: NA
DNA: TGTGCCAGTAGTTACAGGGGGCGTCGTGGGAGGGCCTCTAGCACAGATACGCAGTATTTT; CDR3: CASSYRGRRGRASSTDTQYF; J: TRBJ2-3; V: TRBV19; size: once; D: TRBD1
DNA: TGTGCCAGCAGTGGACGTGGCGGGTCACCCCTCCACTTT; CDR3: CASSGRGGSPLHF; J: TRBJ1-6; V: TRBV12-3/TRBV12-4; size: NA; D: NA
DNA: TGTGCCAGCAGTTACACTACCGGGACAGGGGTCAATGAGCAGTTCTTC; CDR3: CASSYTTGTGVNEQFF; J: TRBJ2-1; V: TRBV6-5; size: NA; D: TRBD1
DNA: TGTGCCAGTAGTTACAGCGGGGGAAATTACAATGAGCAGTTCTTC; CDR3: CASSYSGGNYNEQFF; J: TRBJ2-1; V: TRBV19; size: NA; D: TRBD2
DNA: TGTGCCTGGAGATTAGCGGGCGTATCCTACGAGCAGTACTTC; CDR3: CAWRLAGVSYEQYF; J: TRBJ2-7; V: TRBV30; size: NA; D: TRBD2
DNA: TGTGCCAGCAGTACAGGGGAGAAGACCCAGTACTTC; CDR3: CASSTGEKTQYF; J: TRBJ2-5; V: TRBV6-5; size: NA; D: TRBD1
DNA: TGTGCCAGTAGTATAGGGACCCGAGGGGTCTACGAGCAGTACTTC; CDR3: CASSIGTRGVYEQYF; J: TRBJ2-7; V: TRBV19; size: NA; D: NA
DNA: TGTGCCAGCAGCCCCGACAGCGTGAACACCGGGGAGCTGTTTTTT; CDR3: CASSPDSVNTGELFF; J: TRBJ2-2; V: TRBV11-1; size: NA; D: NA
DNA: TGTGCCTGGAGTGCTGCGATAGGACAGCAGACTTACGAGCAGTACTTC; CDR3: CAWSAAIGQQTYEQYF; J: TRBJ2-7; V: TRBV30; size: NA; D: NA